What follows describes a single T cell receptor (beta chain). No antigen is known for it. Every participant had a single incident cervical HPV16 infection, and prevalent HPV16 infections were excluded. Cervical HPV DNA was detected by MY09/MY11 PCR, and genotyping was performed by dot-blot hybridization. Around 15 mL of heparinized blood were centrifuged, and the buffy coat was split into aliquots, frozen at -30 degrees C, and then kept at -80 degrees C. QIAGEN kits were used to extract genomic DNA from buffy coat specimens. The sample is drawn from a study of T cells in women clearing cervical HPV infection (dated by TCRdb to 2017 to 2018). Some background on the complete study: The cases were 20 to 30 women with histologically confirmed HPV16-related CIN3 or worse, and 2 of those women had invasive cancers. The 20 to 25 controls were women who cleared a single incident HPV16 infection within 12 months without developing precancer or cancer. Blood from cases was drawn at the visit where the lesion was first identified, while blood from controls was drawn once the infection was no longer detected. For cases, a median interval of about 140 days, with an interquartile range of roughly 85 to 220 days, was observed between lesion detection and blood sampling. Since only a few of the women had HLA typing available, the possibility that HLA type was acting as a confounder could not be ruled out. The exploratory proof-of-principle case-control study was nested within the Guanacaste HPV Natural History Study in Costa Rica and compared TCR repertoires across cervical HPV16 outcomes. Cases and controls were matched on year of sample collection and on age within five years. A median age of approximately 30 years was observed in cases versus approximately 38 in controls, and no significant differences in baseline characteristics were found. The parent cohort enrolled 10,000 or so women aged 18 or older in Guanacaste, Costa Rica, during about 1993 to 1994 and followed them for less than 9 years. Quality controls consisted of five blinded duplicates per group, for a total of approximately 60 samples made up of approximately 50 participants and some 10 replicates. General conclusions and limits of the study: Whether associations preceded infection or resulted from infection could not be shown with the cross-sectional design, and effector/memory subsets and HPV-specific T cells were not isolated. Random forest classifiers that combined richness and V gene abundances separated cases from controls with an estimated AUC of less than 0.85. Because the number of T cells per sample was unknown, the richness differences could reflect varying T-cell content rather than repertoire biology. Across sequencing depths, CIN3+ cases showed significantly higher TCR repertoire richness than controls, but evenness did not differ between the groups.

The immunoSEQ assay used multiplex PCR to amplify TCR beta CDR3 regions from an average of approximately 1,200 ng of genomic DNA per sample. The assay corrected primer bias using a complete synthetic TCR repertoire to establish an amplification baseline. Amplicons were sequenced on the Illumina platform. As for the authors' bioinformatics: Sequences were error-corrected by clustering with frequency ratios and a modified nearest-neighbor algorithm, then analyzed in the immunoSEQ Analyzer with IMGT gene definitions. At each rarefaction depth, TCR richness and evenness were averaged across 20 rarefaction repeats, and samples with fewer sequences than that depth were excluded. Wilcoxon rank sum tests with FDR correction were used to compare relative abundances of V, D and J genes between the groups. Blinded duplicates gave an intraclass correlation of more than 90% for TCR richness and an average of around 76% across 70 or so gene segments. Held by TCRdb, this immuneACCESS table contains in-frame sequences only and omits some clones. Under half of the omission traces to an unresolved V gene where checked; the cause of the rest is unknown. For V, J and clone size, that table is used; D and trimming come from the DNA. This sample's table has entries for around 35,000 clones. The ten top clones hold about 3.9% of the sample.

This sequence was found in a woman between 18 and 70 years old with a cervical HPV16 infection that either progressed to CIN3+ or cleared (not recorded which). The sequencing input was blood buffy coat.

The sequenced part of the CDR3 DNA is TGTGCCAGCAGTTCGGCTAGCGGGACCTACGAG. Translation gives CASSSASGTYE. The entire CDR3 is CASSSASGTYEQYF. The chain uses TRBV27 and TRBJ2-7, with 9 central nucleotides matching TRBD2. The CDR3 is cut off 3 residues early in the read; its end comes from the germline J gene. Compared with germline, V lacks 4 bases and J lacks 2 bases; bases without a gene match: 3. CDR1 and CDR2 were assigned from the germline V gene (reference sequence) as MNHEY and SMNVEV. From cysteine to phenylalanine, the CDR3 is 14 amino acids long. The DNA shown is the part of the CDR3 that was read: 33 bases, in frame from base 1.